This TCR beta chain was found in a study of tumor-infiltrating lymphocytes in oesophageal squamous cell carcinoma. TCRdb analysed the PCR reads with MiXCR anew, one entry per CDR3 protein. Here the sample spans 18,000 or so distinct CDR3 sequences, around 40% being singletons. Germline V lookup: CDR1 SGHAT, CDR2 FQNNGV. The V end lost 5 bases, the J end lost 2 bases, and 7 bases lay between the germline ends. This CDR3 contains 12 residues. This clonotype was detected a few times. The chain employs TRBV11-2 and TRBJ2-7, with D uncertain. This sequence was found in a male donor with esophageal squamous cell carcinoma. The sequencing sample was made of esophageal tumor tissue. CDR3 loop: CASSPQAYEQYF. DNA of the CDR3: TGTGCCAGCAGCCCGCAGGCCTACGAGCAGTACTTC.